A selection of T cell receptor beta chains follows, all from one sample in a study of regulatory T cells in long-lasting Graves disease. TCRdb called the multiplex PCR reads again in MiXCR, with one record for every CDR3 protein. This sample has approximately 440,000 distinct CDR3 sequences, with around 15% found just once. The data were also submitted as part of a second study, on T cells in Graves' hyperthyroidism and ophthalmopathy.

Sequenced material: peripheral blood mononuclear cells (PBMCs), taken at new diagnosis, from a patient treated with antithyroid drugs. The receptors derive from a middle-aged man with Graves disease. CDR3s include the opening cysteine and the closing phenylalanine or tryptophan. A D gene is named only where the DNA matches it firmly. Expanded clones are given a class, and other clones once, few, many or no size at all.

cdr3_nt,cdr3_aa,d_call,clone_size,j_call,v_call
TGCGCCAGCAGCCCCGGACGGCTCACTGAAGCTTTCTTT,CASSPGRLTEAFF,.,many,TRBJ1-1,TRBV5-1
TGTGCCAGCACCCACCCCGGGCGACCGCAGTTCTTC,CASTHPGRPQFF,.,many,TRBJ2-1,TRBV7-3
TGTGCCACCAGTGGACAGGGGGGATACGAGCAGTACTTC,CATSGQGGYEQYF,TRBD1,many,TRBJ2-7,TRBV24-1
TGTGCCAGCTCACCAGTCTTAAGCTCCTACAATGAGCAGTTCTTC,CASSPVLSSYNEQFF,.,many,TRBJ2-1,TRBV18
TGTGCCATCAGTGATGGACTAGATCAACATGAGCAGTTCTTC,CAISDGLDQHEQFF,TRBD2,many,TRBJ2-1,TRBV10-3
TGTGCCAGCAGTCGAGGGCCGGATGAGCAGTTCTTC,CASSRGPDEQFF,.,few,TRBJ2-1,TRBV3-1
TGTGCCAGCAGCCAGACAGTTAAAGAGACCCAGTACTTC,CASSQTVKETQYF,.,many,TRBJ2-5,TRBV7-9
TGCAGCGTTGAAGAGGGGGTTAACTATGGCTACACCTTC,CSVEEGVNYGYTF,.,.,TRBJ1-2,TRBV29-1
TGTGCCAGCAGCTCGGCTACTAGCGGGAGGGCAAATGAGCAGTTCTTC,CASSSATSGRANEQFF,TRBD2,few,TRBJ2-1,TRBV7-9
TGTGCCAGCAGCTTAAGGGCGGGAGGTGTCTATGAGCAGTTCTTC,CASSLRAGGVYEQFF,TRBD2,many,TRBJ2-1,TRBV7-3
TGTGCCAGCAGCTTTCTATCCGGGACAGGGGTCGGGTATAGCAATCAGCCCCAGCATTTT,CASSFLSGTGVGYSNQPQHF,TRBD1,many,TRBJ1-5,TRBV13
TGTGCCAGCAGCGTAGAGGACAGCTCCTACAATGAGCAGTTCTTC,CASSVEDSSYNEQFF,.,.,TRBJ2-1,TRBV9
TGTGCCAGCAGCATTGACAGAAGCTACGAGCAGTACTTC,CASSIDRSYEQYF,.,.,TRBJ2-7,TRBV5-6
TGTGCCAGCAGCCTGGGACAGGGGAACAATGAGCAGTTCTTC,CASSLGQGNNEQFF,TRBD1,once,TRBJ2-1,TRBV28
TGTGCCTGCCTGAGCGGACAGGGCCTTCTCTATGGCTACACCTTC,CACLSGQGLLYGYTF,TRBD1,many,TRBJ1-2,TRBV30
TGTGCCAGCTCACCACCAGGCGGATACTCCTACGAGCAGTACTTC,CASSPPGGYSYEQYF,.,many,TRBJ2-7,TRBV18
TGTGCCACCAGCAGAGTCTCTGGGCTTGGGGCAGAGACCCAGTACTTC,CATSRVSGLGAETQYF,.,.,TRBJ2-5,TRBV15
TGTGCCAGCAGCCCCGAAGCGGGAGGCTACAATGAGCAGTTCTTC,CASSPEAGGYNEQFF,TRBD2,.,TRBJ2-1,TRBV7-6
TGCAGTGCTAGGGAGACTAGTGGAGCCAAAAACATTCAGTACTTC,CSARETSGAKNIQYF,.,many,TRBJ2-4,TRBV20-1
TGCAGTGCTAGAGGGGGCGCGAAAGAGACCCAGTACTTC,CSARGGAKETQYF,.,many,TRBJ2-5,TRBV20-1
TGTGCCAGCAGTTACGGTGGCTATGTCGTTTGCTACGAGCAGTACTTC,CASSYGGYVVCYEQYF,.,.,TRBJ2-7,TRBV6-2/TRBV6-3
TGTGCCAGCAGTTTTAGTGTAGCGGAGCAGTTCTTC,CASSFSVAEQFF,.,many,TRBJ2-1,TRBV28
TGTGCCAGCAGCAGGCTCCCGGGACAGGGAACCGGGGAGCTGTTTTTT,CASSRLPGQGTGELFF,TRBD1,few,TRBJ2-2,TRBV7-2
TGTGCCTGGAGAATACAGGGGAGCGCCTACGAGCAGTACTTC,CAWRIQGSAYEQYF,TRBD1,many,TRBJ2-7,TRBV30
TGTGCCAGCAGTTCACAGGGAAATAATTCACCCCTCCACTTT,CASSSQGNNSPLHF,.,many,TRBJ1-6,TRBV12-3/TRBV12-4
TGCGCCAGCAGCTTAGGCGGTTGGAGCTCCTACAATGAGCAGTTCTTC,CASSLGGWSSYNEQFF,.,.,TRBJ2-1,TRBV5-1
TGCAGTGCTAGAGGCCCCAGCGGATTCAAAAACATTCAGTACTTC,CSARGPSGFKNIQYF,.,.,TRBJ2-4,TRBV20-1
TGCAGTGCTAGAGTCCGAGCGGGATACACAAATGAGCAGTTCTTC,CSARVRAGYTNEQFF,TRBD2,many,TRBJ2-1,TRBV20-1
TGTGCCAGCAGCAAGGGACAAGCCGGGACTAGCGGGAGTCGGACAGATACGCAGTATTTT,CASSKGQAGTSGSRTDTQYF,TRBD2,.,TRBJ2-3,TRBV12-3/TRBV12-4
TGCAGTGCTCCGGGACACTCAGATACGCAGTATTTT,CSAPGHSDTQYF,.,many,TRBJ2-3,TRBV20-1
TGTGCCAGCAGCCAAGCAGGGGAGACCTACGAGCAGTACTTC,CASSQAGETYEQYF,.,few,TRBJ2-7,TRBV4-2
TGTGCCACCAGCAGAGGTGGGGTTGACAATGGGCAGTTCTTC,CATSRGGVDNGQFF,.,.,TRBJ2-1,TRBV15
TGTGCCAGCAGCCCTCTTGCAGGGGGGAGGGAGCAGTACTTC,CASSPLAGGREQYF,.,many,TRBJ2-7,TRBV14
TGTGCCAGCAGCCAAGTCGTCGGCCAGAGCTCCTATAATTCACCCCTCCACTTT,CASSQVVGQSSYNSPLHF,.,.,TRBJ1-6,TRBV3-1
TGTGCCAGTAGTATTCGACAGGGAGGAAACGTCCTGACTTTC,CASSIRQGGNVLTF,.,.,TRBJ2-6,TRBV19
TGTGCCAGCAGTGATTCAGTTTACGAGCAGTACTTC,CASSDSVYEQYF,.,few,TRBJ2-7,TRBV25-1
TGTGCCAGCACCCCCGGACAGGGGAAAGGTTACGAGCAGTACTTC,CASTPGQGKGYEQYF,TRBD1,few,TRBJ2-7,TRBV7-9
TGTGCCAGCAGTTTAGCGCATGGTTACGAGCAGTACTTC,CASSLAHGYEQYF,.,many,TRBJ2-7,TRBV12-3/TRBV12-4
TGTGCCAGCAGCTTAGTGACGGCAAGCAGCGAGCAGTTCTTC,CASSLVTASSEQFF,.,many,TRBJ2-1,TRBV11-2
TGTGCCAGCAGCTTATCCGACAGCCATAATTCACCCCTCCACTTT,CASSLSDSHNSPLHF,.,many,TRBJ1-6,TRBV7-9
TGCAGCGTTGGAAGGACAGGGCACGGGGAGCTGTTTTTT,CSVGRTGHGELFF,TRBD1,few,TRBJ2-2,TRBV29-1
TGTGCCAGCAGTTTAGGAGGGGGACGCAATCAGCCCCAGCATTTT,CASSLGGGRNQPQHF,.,many,TRBJ1-5,TRBV28
TGTGCCTGGAGGGGAGGGACTAGGGGAGGTAAGCAGTTCTTC,CAWRGGTRGGKQFF,TRBD2,.,TRBJ2-1,TRBV30
TGTGCCAGCTCACCAGTGGGAGGGTACACTGAAGCTTTCTTT,CASSPVGGYTEAFF,.,many,TRBJ1-1,TRBV18
TGCAGTGCTAGAGAAGACAGGGGGCCCGGAAACACCATATACTTT,CSAREDRGPGNTIYF,TRBD1,.,TRBJ1-3,TRBV20-1
TGTGCCAGCAGCTTAAGCAGGAACACTGAAGCTTTCTTT,CASSLSRNTEAFF,.,many,TRBJ1-1,TRBV7-9
TGCAGTGTCCGGACAGGAGCTTCGAATTCACCCCTCCACTTT,CSVRTGASNSPLHF,TRBD1,few,TRBJ1-6,TRBV20-1
TGTGCCAGCAGTGCGAGAGGGGGCACTGCTTACAATGAGCAGTTCTTC,CASSARGGTAYNEQFF,TRBD1,many,TRBJ2-1,TRBV6-2/TRBV6-3